These T cell receptor beta chains were read from a single sample in a study of early T cells in non-severe SARS-CoV-2 infection. Using its own MiXCR run on the 5' RACE reads, TCRdb lists one record per CDR3 protein. The sample records approximately 79,000 distinct CDR3 sequences, about 13% being singletons. Sequenced input: whole blood. Receptors originate from an adult who was a healthcare worker with PCR-confirmed SARS-CoV-2 infection or an uninfected control (not recorded which). Both conserved end residues are part of each CDR3. The D gene is left open where the match is weak. Some rows mark clone size as missing; the rest say once, few, many or name a class of expanded clone.

>TRBJ1-5|many|TRBV19|NA
TGTGCCAGTAGTACCCAGGACGGGTATCAGCCCCAGCATTTT
CASSTQDGYQPQHF
>TRBJ2-5|few|TRBV7-6|NA
TGTGCCAGCAGCCTCCGATCCGCGCGGACCCCCGGCCAGGAGACCCAGTACTTC
CASSLRSARTPGQETQYF
>TRBJ2-1|many|TRBV5-1|TRBD1
TGCGCCAGCAGCTCCTCCGGGACAGTCTCCTACAATGAGCAGTTCTTC
CASSSSGTVSYNEQFF
>TRBJ2-5|few|TRBV20-1|NA
TGCAGTGCTAGGTTACAGGGCGGGGAGACCCAGTACTTC
CSARLQGGETQYF
>TRBJ2-2|NA|TRBV5-1|NA
TGCGCCAGCAGCGGCAGAACGAACACCGGGGAGCTGTTTTTT
CASSGRTNTGELFF
>TRBJ2-7|few|TRBV12-3/TRBV12-4|NA
TGTGCCAGCAGTCAATTGAGATCAGAAAAGTACTTC
CASSQLRSEKYF
>TRBJ2-3|NA|TRBV20-1|TRBD2
TGCAGTGCCCGCCGGACTAGCGGTAGCACAGATACGCAGTATTTT
CSARRTSGSTDTQYF
>TRBJ1-3|many|TRBV2|TRBD1
TGTGCCAGCAGTTTGACAGGGTTCTCTGGAAACACCATATATTTT
CASSLTGFSGNTIYF
>TRBJ2-1|few|TRBV12-3/TRBV12-4|NA
TGTGCCAGCAGTTCTTTCAATGAGCAGTTCTTC
CASSSFNEQFF
>TRBJ1-2|few|TRBV29-1|NA
TGCAGCGCTCTTCCCGCAGGGGAGAACTATGGCTACACCTTC
CSALPAGENYGYTF
>TRBJ1-1|NA|TRBV29-1|NA
TGCAGCGTTGAAGATCTTCCAGGGTATGCTGAAGCTTTCTTT
CSVEDLPGYAEAFF
>TRBJ2-5|NA|TRBV28|NA
TGTGCCAGCAGCCCGGACAAGACAAGAGACCCAGTCCTCTTC
CASSPDKTRDPVLF
>TRBJ1-2|few|TRBV5-6|NA
TGTGCCAGCAGCTTGGCCGTCAGCTATGGCTACACCTTC
CASSLAVSYGYTF
>TRBJ2-1|few|TRBV5-1|NA
TGCGCCAGCAGCTTGGGGTTTATGCAGTTCTTC
CASSLGFMQFF